This T cell receptor beta chain came from a study of T-cell reconstitution after alpha-beta-depleted transplantation in children. Unique molecular identifiers were incorporated into the prepared TCRbeta library. TCRdb ran MiXCR on the PCR reads and lists one entry per CDR3 protein. The sample includes fewer than 750,000 distinct CDR3 sequences, around 23% seen only once; the top ten take roughly 15%. Germline-derived CDR1 and CDR2 are MGHDK and SYGVNS. V lost 3 bases and J 2 bases, leaving 16 bases between the germline ends. CDR3 length equals 16 residues. This clonotype was seen at least ten times. The receptor's source is a boy in the first two years of life who had a stem cell transplant for acute myeloid leukemia, so the T cells may come from the graft donor. This chain joins TRBV25-1 and TRBJ1-2; perhaps TRBD1 as D (5 bases). This specimen was PBMCs, mostly from graft donor cells, taken 360 days after TCRalphabeta/CD19-depleted stem cell transplant. The CDR3 sequence: CASSDPGAPANYGYTF. The CDR3, as DNA: TGTGCCAGCAGTGACCCCGGGGCACCCGCAAACTATGGCTACACCTTC.